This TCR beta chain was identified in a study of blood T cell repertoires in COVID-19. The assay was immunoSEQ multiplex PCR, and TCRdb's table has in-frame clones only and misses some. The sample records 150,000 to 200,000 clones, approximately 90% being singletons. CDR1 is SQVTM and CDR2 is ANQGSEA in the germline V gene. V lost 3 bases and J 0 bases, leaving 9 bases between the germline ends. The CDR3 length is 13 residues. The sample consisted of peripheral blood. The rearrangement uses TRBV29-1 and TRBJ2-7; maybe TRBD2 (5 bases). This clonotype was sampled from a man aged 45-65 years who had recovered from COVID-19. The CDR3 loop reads CSVDEGNSYEQYF. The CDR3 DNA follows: TGCAGCGTTGATGAGGGTAACTCCTACGAGCAGTACTTC.